Below, 8 T cell receptor beta chains from the same sample are listed, as sequenced in a study of control samples from healthy donors and cancer patients. Clones were sequenced by immunoSEQ multiplex PCR, and TCRdb holds only the in-frame ones, with some missing. This sample has 130,000 or so clones, with 94% found just once. Sequencing used blood. The receptors were sampled from a man between 40 and 49 years old in good health.

The chain recombines TRBV13 with TRBJ1-1; D perhaps matches TRBD1 (5 bases). CDR3 length equals 15 residues. Trimming cost V 4 bases and J 2 bases, with 14 bases left between them. Germline V lookup: CDR1 PRHDT, CDR2 FYEKMQ (reference sequence). This chain's CDR3 is CASSSGTDPNTEAFF. In DNA form, the CDR3 reads TGTGCCAGCAGCTCCGGGACGGACCCCAACACTGAAGCTTTCTTT. Using reference TRBV13 and TRBJ1-1 for the parts outside the CDR3, the full variable domain is AAGVIQSPRHLIKEKRETATLKCYPIPRHDTVYWYQQGPGQDPQFLISFYEKMQSDKGSIPDRFSAQQFSDYHSELNMSSLELGDSALYFCASSSGTDPNTEAFFGQGTRLTVV.

The rearrangement joins TRBV30 to TRBJ2-3, with 9 nucleotides matching TRBD1. The trim removed 0 bases at V and 0 bases at J, leaving 13 bases unmatched. Germline V CDR1 and CDR2: GTSNPN, SVGIG (reference sequence). The CDR3 loop spans 19 amino acids. This CDR3 reads CAWSVGGQGWVGSTDTQYF. In nucleotides, the CDR3 is TGTGCCTGGAGTGTAGGGGGACAGGGATGGGTTGGGAGCACAGATACGCAGTATTTT. The whole variable domain, filled in from reference TRBV30 and TRBJ2-3, reads SQTIHQWPATLVQPVGSPLSLECTVEGTSNPNLYWYRQAAGRGLQLLFYSVGIGQISSEVPQNLSASRPQDRQFILSSKKLLLSDSGFYLCAWSVGGQGWVGSTDTQYFGPGTRLTVL.

CDR3 sequence: CASSQGTGVKNTEAFF. The CDR3 nucleotides are TGTGCCAGCAGCCAAGGGACAGGGGTGAAGAACACTGAAGCTTTCTTT. The genes are TRBV3-1 (or the pseudogene TRBV3-2) and TRBJ1-1; TRBD1 matches at 9 bases. The CDR3 is 16 amino acids. V shed 1 base, J shed 1 base, and the junction held 4 bases outside the gene matches. Germline loops: CDR1 LGHDT, CDR2 YNNKEL (reference sequence).

In nucleotides, the CDR3 is TGTGCCAGCAGCTTGGCCGTATCCGGGACAGCTAAGAGAGAGCAGTACTTC. It encodes CASSLAVSGTAKREQYF. This chain joins TRBV5-6 and TRBJ2-7; TRBD1 aligns across 7 bases. This CDR3 is 17 amino acids long. The V gene end was trimmed by 0 bases and the J gene end by 7 bases; junction bases not matched to a gene: 16. From germline, CDR1 is SGHDT and CDR2 YYEEEE.

The chain recombines TRBV28 with TRBJ2-7; D is possibly TRBD2 (5 bases). Looked up from germline, CDR1 is MDHEN and CDR2 is SYDVKM. The V and J ends lost 2 bases and 3 bases respectively, with 11 bases between them. There are 14 residues in the CDR3. DNA for the CDR3: TGTGCCAGCAGTTTAGGAGGATGGAGCTACGAGCAGTACTTC. Its translation is CASSLGGWSYEQYF.

This chain connects TRBV18 to TRBJ2-2; D ambiguous. This CDR3 is built from 12 residues. V was clipped by 5 bases and J by 5 bases, with 6 bases between them. From germline, CDR1 is KGHSH and CDR2 LQKENI. CDR3 sequence (DNA): TGTGCCAGCTCATCCATGACCGGGGAGCTGTTTTTT. Its translation: CASSSMTGELFF.

This clone has only a few counts. V gene TRBV4-2 combines with J gene TRBJ1-1; D unclear. The germline gives CDR1 LGHNA, CDR2 YNFKEQ. CDR3 length: 11 residues. V was trimmed by 0 bases and J by 11 bases, leaving 7 bases between them. The CDR3 loop reads CASSQDREAFF. The CDR3 nucleotides read TGTGCCAGCAGCCAAGATAGGGAGGCTTTCTTT.

V is TRBV24-1 and J is TRBJ1-1, with D maybe TRBD1 (5 bases). Trimming stripped 4 bases from V and 3 bases from J, with 8 bases between. The CDR3 is 13 residues long. Germline loops: CDR1 KGHDR, CDR2 SFDVKD. The CDR3 DNA reads as TGTGCCACCAGTGACCTAGGGGACACTGAAGCTTTCTTT. It specifies CATSDLGDTEAFF.